This T cell receptor (beta chain) is from a study of blood T cell repertoires in COVID-19. The CDR3 spans 15 residues. The V gene end was trimmed by 5 bases and the J gene end by 6 bases; junction bases not matched to a gene: 6. Germline CDR1 is MGHRA and CDR2 is YSYEKL. Sequencing used immunoSEQ multiplex PCR; TCRdb keeps in-frame clones, though not all of them. The profile covers over 45,000 clones, with 83% appearing a single time and roughly 6.2% taken by the ten largest. The origin of this receptor is a woman aged 80 or over with acute or convalescent COVID-19. The sequencing sample was made of peripheral blood. The genes are TRBV4-1 and TRBJ2-1; 11 bases align to TRBD2. CDR3 bases: TGCGCCAGCAGCGGGCTAGCGGGGGGAAGCAATGAGCAGTTCTTC. Translation: CASSGLAGGSNEQFF.